The sample holds many counts of the clone carrying this T cell receptor (beta chain). Its specificity is not known. The V gene's germline CDR1 is SGHDT and CDR2 YYEEEE. V shed 5 bases and J shed 10 bases, with 16 bases lying between them. The CDR3 runs 13 residues. Before thyroid surgery, none of the patients had received any treatment. In the original processing: To classify distant metastasis in papillary thyroid cancer, a model was built from CDR3 differences across clinicopathological groups. TCRdb re-called the PCR reads via MiXCR. V and J calls and clone size were set by TCRdb, not the authors. The sample carries 30,000 to 40,000 clones, about 15% recorded once. The data originate from a study of metastatic and nonmetastatic thyroid tumors. Study in general: Where malignant and benign thyroid patients were concerned, repertoires were compared across blood and tumor or nodule tissue. Notes on the study in general: Relative to benign nodules, malignant thyroid tumors were reportedly characterized by significantly elevated TCR beta diversity in blood and tumor.

Sample: blood. This TCR was sampled from a male donor with papillary thyroid cancer or a benign thyroid nodule (not recorded which). Some clones in this sample may be carry-over from other donors' samples. This chain uses TRBV5-6 with TRBJ1-5, with D tentatively TRBD1 (5 bases). The CDR3 DNA reads TGTGCCAGCAGTCTTCGGACTGGGGGTCCCCAGCATTTT. Translated, it gives CASSLRTGGPQHF.